This T cell receptor (beta chain) was retrieved from a study of cytomegalovirus exposure and HLA in healthy donors. Findings and caveats of the study: When analyzed later, the rates of TCR association showed variation by HLA locus, with DRB1 the most and HLA-C the fewest. V segments that were indistinguishable, TRBV6-2 and TRBV6-3 among them, were omitted from analysis.

The PCR made use of 60 Vbeta and 13 Jbeta primers. The assay was immunoSEQ multiplex PCR, and TCRdb's table has in-frame clones only and misses some. The repertoire has 100,000 to 140,000 clones, roughly four fifths of them found once; the top ten carry about 2%. With respect to this clone: The antigen is undetermined.

V was shortened by 6 bases and J by 4 bases, with 16 bases between the two germline ends. The CDR3 totals 14 residues. The germline CDR1 and CDR2 sequences are MNHEY and SVGAGI. The specimen was PBMCs. The chain carries TRBV6-5 and TRBJ2-7, with D maybe TRBD1 (6 bases). This receptor was identified in a man aged 18-30 years in good health and CMV-seronegative. CDR3 DNA: TGTGCCAGCAGCCCGACAGGCCCTCAATACGAGCAGTACTTC. It encodes CASSPTGPQYEQYF.